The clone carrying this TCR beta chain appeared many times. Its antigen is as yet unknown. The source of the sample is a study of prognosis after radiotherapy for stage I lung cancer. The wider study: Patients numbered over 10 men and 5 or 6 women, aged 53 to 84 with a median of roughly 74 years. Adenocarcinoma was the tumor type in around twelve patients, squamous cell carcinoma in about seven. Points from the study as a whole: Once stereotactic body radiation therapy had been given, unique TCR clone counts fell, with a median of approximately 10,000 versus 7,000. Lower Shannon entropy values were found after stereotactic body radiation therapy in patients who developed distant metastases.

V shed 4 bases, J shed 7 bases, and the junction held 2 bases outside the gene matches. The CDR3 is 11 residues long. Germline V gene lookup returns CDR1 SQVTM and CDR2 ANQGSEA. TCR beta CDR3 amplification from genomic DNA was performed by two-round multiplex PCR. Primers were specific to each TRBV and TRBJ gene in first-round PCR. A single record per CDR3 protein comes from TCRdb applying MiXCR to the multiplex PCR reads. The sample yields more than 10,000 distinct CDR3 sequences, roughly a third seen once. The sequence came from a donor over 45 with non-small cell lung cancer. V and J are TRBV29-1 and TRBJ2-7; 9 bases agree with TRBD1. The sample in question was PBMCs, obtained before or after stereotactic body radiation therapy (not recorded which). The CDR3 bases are TGCAGCGTTGGGACAGGGGTGGAGCAGTACGTC. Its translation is CSVGTGVEQYV.